These 2 T cell receptor beta chains were sequenced from one sample in a study of CD8+CD57+ T cells in acquired aplastic anemia. Patients picked for sequencing had shown CD8+CD57+ cell expansion detected by flow cytometry. Genomic DNA templated the TCR beta VDJ and CDR3 profiling. TCRdb reprocessed the reads with MiXCR, giving one entry per CDR3 protein. Among around 150,000 distinct CDR3 sequences, 71% were seen once, and the ten largest hold 40% to 55%. Source material: sorted CD4+, CD8+, or CD8+CD57+ T cells (not recorded which) from PBMCs. All receptors derive from a human donor with aplastic anemia.

The V call is TRBV10-1, the J call TRBJ2-7; TRBD1 might be the D (5 bases). Between the trimmed V and J ends, which lost 2 bases and 6 bases, there was a span of 14 bases. Germline V gene lookup returns CDR1 WNHNN and CDR2 SYGVQD (reference sequence). The CDR3 is made up of 14 amino acids. Here the CDR3 DNA reads TGCGCCAGCAGTGAGACGTCCAGGGCCAGCGAGCAGTACGTC. The encoded protein is CASSETSRASEQYV.

The V gene is TRBV24-1, the J gene TRBJ1-4, with 10 bases that match TRBD1. From germline, CDR1 is KGHDR and CDR2 SFDVKD. The length of the CDR3 is 16 residues. The V and J ends lost 4 bases and 7 bases, in that order; junction bases with no gene match: 8. In DNA, the CDR3 is TGTGCCACCAGTGACCTCGGGACAGGGGTCGTTGAAAAACTGTTTTTT. Protein: CATSDLGTGVVEKLFF.